The 22 T cell receptor beta chains below all came from one sample that was sequenced in a study of CXCR3-negative and CXCR3-positive naive CD8 T cells. Each TRB cDNA library was prepared by 5' RACE (with UMI labels). TCRdb re-called the 5' RACE reads and catalogs CDR3 proteins one per entry, DNA excluded. In total, the table holds some 50,000 distinct CDR3 sequences. Sequenced: naive CXCR3- CD8+ T cells from blood. This sample's subset: CD45RO-CCR7+CD27+CD95- naive CD8+ T cells lacking CXCR3 (TNR3-). The receptors come from a human donor in good health. Some clones in this sample may be carry-over from other donors' samples.

The gene calls are TRBV29-1 and TRBJ2-2; the D gene TCRdb calls, TRBD2, cannot be checked with no DNA. Germline CDR1 and CDR2: SQVTM and ANQGSEA. This CDR3 contains 14 residues. The CDR3 here is CSGFLTGNTGELFF.

The rearrangement uses TRBV7-8 and TRBJ2-1; TCRdb's D call of TRBD2 is untestable without DNA. The CDR3 length is 13 residues. The germline V gene encodes CDR1 SGHVS and CDR2 FQNEAQ. The CDR3 region is CAAFTILAHEQFF.

V gene TRBV14 combines with J gene TRBJ2-1; there is no DNA to check the TCRdb D call of TRBD1. Germline assignment: CDR1 SGHDN and CDR2 FVKESK. The CDR3 length is 15 residues. The CDR3 loop reads CASSTRTRNYNEQFF.

The rearrangement uses TRBV29-1 and TRBJ1-1; TCRdb returns TRBD1, unconfirmable since there is no DNA. CDR3 length: 13 residues. The germline gives CDR1 SQVTM, CDR2 ANQGSEA. The chain's CDR3 is CSVVSDSGTEAFF.

The chain uses TRBV7-8 and TRBJ2-3. This CDR3 has 14 amino acids. Germline values: CDR1 SGHVS, CDR2 FQNEAQ. The CDR3 sequence: CASSLVTATDTQYF.

J is TRBJ2-7 and V is TRBV5-1. Germline-derived CDR1 and CDR2 are SGHRS and YFSETQ. The CDR3 extends over 14 amino acids. The CDR3 reads CASSFNRASYEQYF.

The chain combines TRBV7-9 with TRBJ2-2; as DNA is missing, the TRBD1 call by TCRdb cannot be tested. The CDR3 consists of 13 residues. Germline loops: CDR1 SEHNR, CDR2 FQNEAQ (reference sequence). CDR3 residues: CASSPTGSGELFF.

The genes are TRBV29-1 and TRBJ2-7; TCRdb names TRBD1, which stays unverified in the absence of DNA. Germline V CDR1 and CDR2: SQVTM, ANQGSEA. The CDR3 consists of 14 residues. The CDR3 sequence: CSVLTGTGAREQYF.

V and J are TRBV5-5 and TRBJ2-5; TCRdb reports TRBD1, a call that lacks DNA to check it against. The germline gives CDR1 SGHKS, CDR2 YYEKEE (reference sequence). This CDR3 region has 14 residues. The CDR3 sequence: CASSLDRLQETQYF. The full variable domain, its missing parts supplied by reference TRBV5-5 and TRBJ2-5, is DAGVTQSPTHLIKTRGQQVTLRCSPISGHKSVSWYQQVLGQGPQFIFQYYEKEERGRGNFPDRFSARQFPNYSSELNVNALLLGDSALYLCASSLDRLQETQYFGPGTRLLVL.

CDR3 loop: CASSLYRTLYNSPLHF. V gene TRBV7-8 combines with J gene TRBJ1-6. CDR1 and CDR2 (germline): SGHVS, FQNEAQ. The CDR3 covers 16 residues.

The chain employs TRBV4-3 and TRBJ1-2; TCRdb's D gene call, TRBD1, goes unchecked for lack of DNA. CDR1 and CDR2 from the germline V gene are LGHNA and YSLEER. There are 15 residues in the CDR3. The CDR3: CASSQDSSGGLGYTF.

V usage is TRBV7-9 and J usage is TRBJ2-1; the TRBD1 assignment by TCRdb is unverifiable without DNA. CDR3 length: 15 amino acids. Germline V gene data show CDR1 as SEHNR and CDR2 as FQNEAQ (reference sequence). The CDR3 region is CASSYRDISYNEQFF. Based on the CDR3 plus reference TRBV7-9 and TRBJ2-1, the full variable domain is DTGVSQNPRHKITKRGQNVTFRCDPISEHNRLYWYRQTLGQGPEFLTYFQNEAQLEKSRLLSDRFSAERPKGSFSTLEIQRTEQGDSAMYLCASSYRDISYNEQFFGPGTRLTVL.

The chain has TRBV29-1 and TRBJ2-7. CDR1 and CDR2 from the germline V gene are SQVTM and ANQGSEA. The CDR3 totals 13 residues. The CDR3: CSVEDRDSYEQYF.

The rearrangement uses TRBV9 and TRBJ2-6. This CDR3 region has 16 residues. Looked up from germline, CDR1 is SGDLS and CDR2 is YYNGEE. The CDR3 region is CASSPHGQVGANVLTF.

The chain joins TRBV7-3 to TRBJ1-1. Germline V CDR1 and CDR2: SGHTA, FQGTGA. This CDR3 contains 15 residues. The CDR3 is CASSLSPAGSTEAFF.

This clonotype is medium-sized by frequency. The chain combines TRBV3-1 with TRBJ2-1; TCRdb's D call of TRBD2 is untestable without DNA. The CDR3 consists of 16 residues. CDR1 LGHDT and CDR2 YNNKEL come from the germline V gene (reference sequence). This CDR3 reads CASSHREFESYNEQFF.

This sequence joins TRBV12-3 or TRBV12-4 and TRBJ1-2. CDR3 size: 13 residues. The CDR3 sequence is CASSVGPRVGYTF.

The gene calls are TRBV29-1 and TRBJ2-1. The CDR3 has 11 residues. Germline V gene sequence: CDR1 SQVTM, CDR2 ANQGSEA. CDR3 protein: CSVESPNEQFF.

This chain links TRBV28 with TRBJ2-7. The CDR3 totals 13 residues. Germline values: CDR1 MDHEN, CDR2 SYDVKM. The CDR3: CASSPLTSYEQYF.

The chain recombines TRBV10-3 with TRBJ2-5; the TCRdb D gene call, TRBD1, has no DNA to confirm it. The germline V gene has CDR1 ENHRY and CDR2 SYGVKD. The CDR3 has 17 amino acids. CDR3: CAISEFKNRASGETQYF.

The chain uses TRBV29-1 and TRBJ2-4; the TCRdb D gene call, TRBD1, has no DNA to confirm it. The CDR3 sequence is 15 residues long. Germline CDR1 and CDR2: SQVTM and ANQGSEA. CDR3: CSVIRVPGGPNIQYF.

The genes are TRBV27 and TRBJ1-2. This CDR3 contains 13 residues. Germline V gene data show CDR1 as MNHEY and CDR2 as SMNVEV (reference sequence). CDR3 region: CASRVRGSYGYTF.